This TCR beta chain was captured by sequencing in a study of graft-versus-host responses after intestinal transplantation. Concerning this clone: Its cognate antigen is unknown.

Repertoires were generated with immunoSEQ multiplex PCR, while TCRdb's copy carries only in-frame clones and drops some. This sample has about 90,000 clones; about nine tenths occur once, and the top ten carry about 0.28%. V was clipped by 2 bases and J by 0 bases; unmatched bases: 1. Looked up from germline, CDR1 is SGHRS and CDR2 is YFSETQ. The CDR3 consists of 14 residues. The TCR originated in a human donor who received an intestinal transplant. This specimen was unstimulated CD4+ T cells sorted from spleen or lymph node cells, taken before intestinal transplant. The chain carries TRBV5-1 and TRBJ2-7; 8 positions match TRBD2. Here the CDR3 DNA reads TGCGCCAGCAGCTTTAGCGGGACCTCCTACGAGCAGTACTTC. The encoded protein is CASSFSGTSYEQYF.